Presented here are 25 T cell receptor beta chains from one specimen sequenced in a study of control samples from healthy donors and cancer patients. Profiling relied on immunoSEQ multiplex PCR, and the TCRdb table lists in-frame clones only, not all of them. In the table there are 90,000 to 110,000 clones, 90% of which are singletons. Sequencing was performed on blood. The receptors stem from a human donor in good health. The donor label of this sample is uncertain.

The J gene is TRBJ2-7, the V gene TRBV5-5; D is undetermined. V was trimmed by 4 bases and J by 7 bases, leaving 9 bases between them. The CDR3 totals 11 residues. Germline lookup yields CDR1 SGHKS and CDR2 YYEKEE (reference sequence). The DNA for the CDR3 is TGTGCCAGCAGCGTGGGTCCTGAGCAGTACTTC. This encodes CASSVGPEQYF.

This clone occurred once. This sequence joins TRBV7-9 and TRBJ1-2; no clear D gene. The V gene's germline CDR1 is SEHNR and CDR2 FQNEAQ (reference sequence). The CDR3 is 12 residues long. Trimming stripped 4 bases from V and 7 bases from J, with 10 bases between. CDR3 protein: CASSSLGSGYTF. The CDR3 DNA follows: TGTGCCAGCAGCTCCCTGGGAAGTGGCTACACCTTC.

The chain combines TRBV28 with TRBJ1-4, with D hard to call. CDR1 and CDR2 (germline): MDHEN, SYDVKM. V was cut by 5 bases and J by 7 bases, with 17 bases left in between. The CDR3 covers 15 residues. CDR3 sequence reads: CASSTVPSGGEKLFF. DNA for the CDR3: TGTGCCAGCAGTACTGTCCCATCCGGCGGTGAAAAACTGTTTTTT.

This clone was counted only a few times. The rearrangement links TRBV6-5 to TRBJ2-3; 7 bases agree with TRBD1. The CDR3 is 14 amino acids. V lost 6 bases, J lost 2 bases, and 5 bases stayed unmatched. CDR1 is MNHEY, CDR2 SVGAGI, per germline. The CDR3 DNA reads TGTGCCAGCAGCCGGGACAGTGACACAGATACGCAGTATTTT. This codes for CASSRDSDTDTQYF.

This clone was seen a single time. J is TRBJ1-1 and V is TRBV5-6, with D uncertain. The CDR3 consists of 15 residues. Germline assignment: CDR1 SGHDT and CDR2 YYEEEE. Trimming stripped 2 bases from V and 6 bases from J, with 17 bases between. The CDR3 DNA sequence: TGTGCCAGCAGCTTTCAAATCGAGGCCCGGGCTGAAGCTTTCTTT. Its protein is CASSFQIEARAEAFF. The full variable domain, completed using reference TRBV5-6 and TRBJ1-1, is DAGVTQSPTHLIKTRGQQVTLRCSPKSGHDTVSWYQQALGQGPQFIFQYYEEEERQRGNFPDRFSGHQFPNYSSELNVNALLLGDSALYLCASSFQIEARAEAFFGQGTRLTVV.

V is TRBV6-5 and J is TRBJ1-2, with D tentatively TRBD1 (5 bases). Germline CDR1 MNHEY, CDR2 SVGAGI. Trimming took 0 bases from V and 4 from J, leaving 6 bases between them. The CDR3 is 13 residues long. DNA of the CDR3: TGTGCCAGCAGTTACTCTGGGGCCTATGGCTACACCTTC. Protein: CASSYSGAYGYTF.

V gene TRBV15 combines with J gene TRBJ2-3; the match to TRBD2 covers 10 bases. The CDR3 is 14 residues long. Germline V gene data show CDR1 as LNHNV and CDR2 as YYDKDF (reference sequence). J was trimmed by 6 bases and V by 5 bases; bases with no gene match: 5. In DNA form, the CDR3 reads TGTGCCACCAGCTCACTAGCGGGGTTGGATACGCAGTATTTT. Its protein product is CATSSLAGLDTQYF. The full variable domain, in which reference TRBV15 and TRBJ2-3 provide the parts outside the CDR3, is DAMVIQNPRYQVTQFGKPVTLSCSQTLNHNVMYWYQQKSSQAPKLLFHYYDKDFNNEADTPDNFQSRRPNTSFCFLDIRSPGLGDTAMYLCATSSLAGLDTQYFGPGTRLTVL.

The chain links TRBV7-9 to TRBJ1-2; a weak D match, TRBD1 (5 bases). The germline V gene has CDR1 SEHNR and CDR2 FQNEAQ (reference sequence). The CDR3 spans 12 residues. Trimming took off 7 bases at V and 7 bases at J, with 13 bases between the two ends. The CDR3, as DNA: TGTGCCAGCACCCCCCGGGGGATTGGCTACACCTTC. Translation: CASTPRGIGYTF.

This chain joins TRBV18 and TRBJ2-2; TRBD2 matches at 8 bases. V dropped 4 bases and J dropped 0; count of bases not matched to a gene: 7. The V gene's germline CDR1 is KGHSH and CDR2 LQKENI. The CDR3 runs to 17 residues. This CDR3 reads CASSLFAGGSNTGELFF. The DNA for the CDR3 is TGTGCCAGCTCACTGTTCGCGGGGGGATCGAACACCGGGGAGCTGTTTTTT.

This clone was detected only once. The chain is built from TRBV19 and TRBJ2-2; 8 bases fit TRBD1. The CDR3 contains 14 residues. V lost 2 bases and J lost 5; bases outside the gene matches: 1. CDR1 is LNHDA, CDR2 SQIVND, per germline (reference sequence). This CDR3 reads CASSIQGATGELFF. The CDR3 nucleotides read TGTGCCAGTAGTATACAGGGGGCTACCGGGGAGCTGTTTTTT.

The chain employs TRBV14 and TRBJ1-1, with D tentatively TRBD1 (5 bases). CDR1 and CDR2 (germline): SGHDN, FVKESK. Between the trimmed V and J ends, which lost 0 bases and 10 bases, there was a span of 12 bases. The length of the CDR3 is 13 residues. The CDR3 region is CASSQDRGGRAFF. The CDR3 nucleotides are TGTGCCAGCAGCCAAGACCGGGGGGGTAGAGCTTTCTTT.

The chain carries TRBV7-9 and TRBJ2-3; D ambiguous. Germline V CDR1 and CDR2: SEHNR, FQNEAQ (reference sequence). This CDR3 has 15 amino acids. Trimming took 4 bases from V and 1 from J, leaving 12 bases between them. The CDR3 DNA is TGTGCCAGCAGCTCTCAGGTGGCGGGCACAGATACGCAGTATTTT. As protein: CASSSQVAGTDTQYF.

The J gene is TRBJ2-1, the V gene TRBV24-1, with no clear D. CDR3 length: 15 residues. V dropped 0 bases and J dropped 2 bases, with 7 bases sitting between them. Germline CDR1 KGHDR, CDR2 SFDVKD. The CDR3 DNA follows: TGTGCCACCAGTGATTTGTCGAGACCCTACAATGAGCAGTTCTTC. Its protein is CATSDLSRPYNEQFF.

CDR3 residues: CASSLVAGGYQPQHF. For the CDR3, the DNA is TGTGCCAGCAGTTTAGTAGCAGGGGGATATCAGCCCCAGCATTTT. The chain links TRBV28 to TRBJ1-5, with 7 bases that match TRBD1. CDR1 is MDHEN and CDR2 is SYDVKM in the germline V gene. There are 15 residues in the CDR3. Trimming at V came to 2 bases and at J to 5 bases, leaving 6 bases not matched to a gene.

The chain couples TRBV19 to TRBJ2-1; TRBD1 aligns across 7 bases. The CDR3 is 15 residues long. Germline-derived CDR1 and CDR2 are LNHDA and SQIVND (reference sequence). V shed 5 bases and J 0 bases; nucleotides not matched to a gene: 4. This CDR3 reads CASSFAGGSYNEQFF. As DNA, the CDR3 is TGTGCCAGTAGTTTTGCAGGGGGCTCCTACAATGAGCAGTTCTTC. Supplemented by reference TRBV19 and TRBJ2-1, the full variable domain reads DGGITQSPKYLFRKEGQNVTLSCEQNLNHDAMYWYRQDPGQGLRLIYYSQIVNDFQKGDIAEGYSVSREKKESFPLTVTSAQKNPTAFYLCASSFAGGSYNEQFFGPGTRLTVL.

The V call is TRBV7-9, the J call TRBJ2-2; D not resolved. The CDR3 consists of 16 residues. CDR1 is SEHNR, CDR2 FQNEAQ, per germline (reference sequence). Trimming took 3 bases from V and 0 from J, leaving 11 bases between them. CDR3 residues: CASSFSRLANTGELFF. The CDR3 DNA reads as TGTGCCAGCAGCTTTAGTCGGCTAGCGAACACCGGGGAGCTGTTTTTT.

The chain links TRBV19 to TRBJ1-5; a weak D match, TRBD1 (5 bases). Trimming shortened V by 9 bases and J by 4 bases, and 25 bases separated the two germline ends. CDR3 length equals 17 residues. Germline V gene lookup returns CDR1 LNHDA and CDR2 SQIVND (reference sequence). CDR3 residues: CASTPRERGYFNQPQHF. CDR3 DNA: TGTGCCAGCACCCCCAGGGAGAGGGGATACTTTAATCAGCCCCAGCATTTT.

The genes are TRBV7-9 and TRBJ2-3, with D maybe TRBD2 (7 bases). Looked up from germline, CDR1 is SEHNR and CDR2 is FQNEAQ (reference sequence). The ends were cut back, 1 base at V and 4 bases at J, with 18 bases in the middle. CDR3 size: 17 residues. This CDR3 reads CASSLEGRGAVADTQYF. The CDR3 DNA sequence: TGTGCCAGCAGCTTAGAAGGTCGGGGGGCGGTTGCAGATACGCAGTATTTT.

The V and J genes are TRBV7-9 and TRBJ2-3, with D possibly being TRBD2 (6 bases). Deletions cut 3 bases from V and 6 bases from J, with 16 bases between. Per the germline V gene, CDR1 is SEHNR and CDR2 is FQNEAQ (reference sequence). The CDR3 loop spans 15 amino acids. This CDR3 is CASSFGGADRDTQYF. The CDR3 coding sequence is TGTGCCAGCAGCTTTGGCGGGGCCGACCGGGATACGCAGTATTTT.

The rearrangement joins TRBV3-1 (or the pseudogene TRBV3-2) to TRBJ2-1, with unresolved D. This CDR3 comprises 13 residues. V lost 4 bases and J 10 bases, leaving 14 bases between the germline ends. CDR1 is LGHDT and CDR2 is YNNKEL in the germline V gene (reference sequence). CDR3 sequence (DNA): TGTGCCAGCAGCCCAGAAATTACCAGGGAGCAGTTCTTC. Translation: CASSPEITREQFF.

The V call is TRBV5-4, the J call TRBJ2-1; a possible D gene is TRBD2 (6 bases). The CDR3 is 16 residues long. CDR1 SGHNT and CDR2 YYREEE come from the germline V gene (reference sequence). V shed 0 bases and J shed 0 bases, with 10 bases lying between them. CDR3 DNA sequence: TGTGCCAGCAGCTTGGCGGGGGTTGGCTCCTACAATGAGCAGTTCTTC. Protein sequence: CASSLAGVGSYNEQFF. Full variable domain (missing parts from reference TRBV5-4 and TRBJ2-1): ETGVTQSPTHLIKTRGQQVTLRCSSQSGHNTVSWYQQALGQGPQFIFQYYREEENGRGNFPPRFSGLQFPNYSSELNVNALELDDSALYLCASSLAGVGSYNEQFFGPGTRLTVL.

The chain recombines TRBV28 with TRBJ2-1, with 8 bases lining up with TRBD1. V gave up 6 bases and J gave up 2 bases; unmatched junction bases: 6. CDR3 length equals 15 residues. Per the germline V gene, CDR1 is MDHEN and CDR2 is SYDVKM. The CDR3, as DNA: TGTGCCAGCAGCCCAGGGGGCTTCACCTACAATGAGCAGTTCTTC. This sequence encodes CASSPGGFTYNEQFF.

The genes are TRBV6-6 and TRBJ2-3; 8 bases align to TRBD2. This CDR3 has 16 residues. V lost 5 bases to trimming and J lost 2 bases; unmatched junction nucleotides: 9. The germline gives CDR1 MNHNY, CDR2 SVGAGI (reference sequence). CDR3 protein: CASSTPLAEYTDTQYF. CDR3 coding DNA: TGTGCCAGCAGTACCCCACTAGCGGAGTACACAGATACGCAGTATTTT.

The chain links TRBV3-1 (or the pseudogene TRBV3-2) to TRBJ1-2; perhaps TRBD1 as D (6 bases). The CDR3 has 12 residues. V lost 0 bases and J lost 8, with 7 bases in between. Per the germline V gene, CDR1 is LGHDT and CDR2 is YNNKEL (reference sequence). CDR3 bases: TGTGCCAGCAGCCAAGACAGGGGAGGCTACACCTTC. Translated, it gives CASSQDRGGYTF.

J is TRBJ1-6 and V is TRBV6-1; D gene ambiguous. The CDR3 has 17 amino acids. The germline V gene has CDR1 MNHNS and CDR2 SASEGT. V was trimmed by 4 bases and J by 8 bases, leaving 21 bases between them. The CDR3 bases are TGTGCCAGCAGTGGGGTTAATGAGGGTTGGGTTCATTCACCCCTCCACTTT. This encodes CASSGVNEGWVHSPLHF.